The 25 T cell receptor beta chains listed next were all sequenced from one sample in a study of blood T cell repertoires in COVID-19. Profiled with immunoSEQ multiplex PCR; TCRdb holds only in-frame clones, not every one. The sample records about 310,000 clones, 85% being singletons. The sequencing sample was made of PBMCs or T cells enriched from blood (not recorded which). The receptors were gathered from a woman in her 30s who had been exposed to COVID-19.

This clone was counted once. V is TRBV7-9 and J is TRBJ2-3, with 7 bases that match TRBD1. The V and J ends lost 0 bases and 4 bases, in that order; junction bases with no gene match: 4. CDR3 length equals 15 residues. Per germline, CDR1 SEHNR and CDR2 FQNEAQ (reference sequence). The CDR3 DNA sequence: TGTGCCAGCAGCTTAGCAGGACAGGTCTCAGATACGCAGTATTTT. It yields the protein CASSLAGQVSDTQYF.

The rearrangement joins TRBV19 to TRBJ1-5, with 9 bases fitting TRBD1. Germline lookup yields CDR1 LNHDA and CDR2 SQIVND (reference sequence). The CDR3 runs to 15 residues. V dropped 5 bases and J dropped 3; count of bases not matched to a gene: 5. CDR3 sequence: CASSYGTGYNQPQHF. CDR3 coding DNA: TGTGCCAGTAGTTACGGGACAGGGTACAATCAGCCCCAGCATTTT.

This clone showed up just a few times. V and J are TRBV7-8 and TRBJ1-1; TRBD1 aligns across 9 bases. From germline, CDR1 is SGHVS and CDR2 FQNEAQ. This CDR3 is 14 amino acids long. The V segment lost 5 bases and the J segment 5 bases; nucleotides outside the gene matches: 6. CDR3 protein: CASSLGQGVTEAFF. The DNA of the CDR3 is TGTGCCAGCAGCCTGGGACAGGGTGTAACTGAAGCTTTCTTT.

The chain carries TRBV19 and TRBJ2-7; tentatively, D is TRBD2 (6 bases). The ends were cut back, 5 bases at V and 7 bases at J, with 12 bases in the middle. The CDR3 contains 12 residues. Germline-derived CDR1 and CDR2 are LNHDA and SQIVND (reference sequence). CDR3 loop: CASSSLTSEQYF. The CDR3 bases are TGTGCCAGTAGTTCATTGACTAGTGAGCAGTACTTC.

The chain links TRBV12-3 or TRBV12-4 to TRBJ1-2; no definite D call. V was trimmed by 1 base and J by 5 bases, leaving 8 bases between them. There are 13 residues in the CDR3. The CDR3 sequence is CASSLGLRYGYTF. CDR3 in DNA: TGTGCCAGCAGTTTAGGCCTGCGATATGGCTACACCTTC.

The gene calls are TRBV28 and TRBJ1-2, with D possibly TRBD1 on 6 matching bases. Germline lookup yields CDR1 MDHEN and CDR2 SYDVKM. V dropped 4 bases and J dropped 4 bases, with 13 bases sitting between them. CDR3 length: 14 amino acids. This CDR3 reads CASSSPRGRYGYTF. In nucleotides, the CDR3 is TGTGCCAGCAGTTCCCCCAGGGGTCGCTATGGCTACACCTTC.

The chain is built from TRBV19 and TRBJ1-6, with D possibly matching TRBD1 (6 bases). CDR1 is LNHDA, CDR2 SQIVND, per germline (reference sequence). V was trimmed by 3 bases and J by 7 bases, leaving 10 bases between them. The CDR3 extends over 14 amino acids. The CDR3 region has the DNA TGTGCCAGTAGTATTACACAGGGAAATTCACCCCTCCACTTT. It translates to CASSITQGNSPLHF.

The genes are TRBV5-6 and TRBJ2-7, with D perhaps matching TRBD1 (6 bases). The CDR3 has 13 amino acids. Germline CDR1 SGHDT, CDR2 YYEEEE. Trimming shortened V by 2 bases and J by 5 bases, and 11 bases separated the two germline ends. As DNA, the CDR3 is TGTGCCAGCAGCTTACTCACAGGGAACGAGCAGTACTTC. It encodes CASSLLTGNEQYF.

The chain joins TRBV5-6 to TRBJ1-5; no clear D gene. The CDR3 is made up of 13 amino acids. Trimming removed 2 bases at V and 8 bases at J, with 11 bases between. Germline V gives CDR1 SGHDT, CDR2 YYEEEE. CDR3 sequence: CASSFGGGEPQHF. DNA of the CDR3: TGTGCCAGCAGCTTTGGAGGAGGAGAGCCCCAGCATTTT.

The rearrangement links TRBV25-1 to TRBJ1-2, with TRBD1 matching over 7 bases. The V gene end was trimmed by 3 bases and the J gene end by 2 bases; junction bases not matched to a gene: 9. The CDR3 length is 16 residues. Germline V CDR1 and CDR2: MGHDK, SYGVNS. In DNA, the CDR3 is TGTGCCAGCAGTGAGGCCGGGACAGCTTACAACTATGGCTACACCTTC. This encodes CASSEAGTAYNYGYTF.

In its sample, this clone was seen once. The chain joins TRBV3-1 (or the pseudogene TRBV3-2) to TRBJ1-5; TRBD1 matches at 10 bases. The length of the CDR3 is 17 residues. Per germline, CDR1 LGHDT and CDR2 YNNKEL (reference sequence). J was trimmed by 1 base and V by 3 bases; bases with no gene match: 6. CDR3 amino acids: CASSHTGTGASNQPQHF. The CDR3, as DNA: TGTGCCAGCAGCCATACGGGGACAGGGGCGAGCAATCAGCCCCAGCATTTT.

The chain recombines TRBV10-3 with TRBJ2-3; 8 positions match TRBD2. J gave up 2 bases and V 4 bases, and 5 bases lay outside the gene matches. In germline, CDR1 is ENHRY, CDR2 SYGVKD. The length of the CDR3 is 15 residues. The CDR3, as DNA: TGTGCCATCAGTGTCTCGGGAGGGATCACAGATACGCAGTATTTT. This translates into CAISVSGGITDTQYF.

The rearrangement joins TRBV11-1 to TRBJ2-7; 11 bases fit TRBD2. The germline gives CDR1 SGHAT, CDR2 FQDESV (reference sequence). J was trimmed by 1 base and V by 5 bases; bases with no gene match: 4. The CDR3 has 15 amino acids. The CDR3 DNA is TGTGCCAGCAGCCGAACTAGCGGGGGTTCCTACGAGCAGTACTTC. This translates into CASSRTSGGSYEQYF.

The chain links TRBV9 to TRBJ2-6, with D unclear. The CDR3 consists of 15 residues. The V gene's germline CDR1 is SGDLS and CDR2 YYNGEE. Trimming took 3 bases from V and 0 from J, leaving 7 bases between them. For the CDR3, the DNA is TGTGCCAGCAGCGGCAGCGTCTCTGGGGCCAACGTCCTGACTTTC. The encoded protein is CASSGSVSGANVLTF.

The rearrangement links TRBV24-1 to TRBJ1-2, with TRBD1 as a possible D gene (6 bases). Trimming took off 7 bases at V and 9 bases at J, with 20 bases between the two ends. CDR3 length equals 14 residues. The germline CDR1 and CDR2 sequences are KGHDR and SFDVKD. The CDR3 sequence: CATRAGQQQGSYTF. The CDR3 DNA sequence: TGTGCCACCAGAGCCGGACAGCAGCAAGGTAGCTACACCTTC.

The gene calls are TRBV6-1 and TRBJ1-2; 8 bases align to TRBD1. This CDR3 region has 15 residues. Germline trimming cut 3 bases from V and 7 bases from J; bases unmatched to any gene: 10. Per the germline V gene, CDR1 is MNHNS and CDR2 is SASEGT. CDR3 bases: TGTGCCAGCAGTGACGAGACGGGACAGGCATCTGGCTACACCTTC. Its protein product is CASSDETGQASGYTF.

This clone was seen only a few times. The V gene is TRBV5-5, the J gene TRBJ1-2; TRBD1 matches at 11 bases. Germline V gene lookup returns CDR1 SGHKS and CDR2 YYEKEE (reference sequence). The CDR3 extends over 14 amino acids. After removal of 4 bases from V and 7 bases from J, the junction contained 6 bases not matched to a gene. In DNA form, the CDR3 reads TGTGCCAGCAGCCACGAGGGACAGGGGGTTGGCTACACCTTC. Amino acids: CASSHEGQGVGYTF.

The V and J genes are TRBV2 and TRBJ1-2, with D maybe TRBD1 (5 bases). In germline, CDR1 is SNHLY, CDR2 FYNNEI. The V end lost 4 bases, the J end lost 7 bases, and 19 bases lay between the germline ends. This CDR3 is 15 amino acids long. CDR3 nucleotides: TGTGCCAGCAGTGGCGATGCTGAACTAACAGGTGGCTACACCTTC. It specifies CASSGDAELTGGYTF.

V usage is TRBV14 and J usage is TRBJ2-7; 11 positions agree with TRBD2. This CDR3 comprises 17 residues. Germline V gene sequence: CDR1 SGHDN, CDR2 FVKESK. V shed 2 bases and J 5 bases; nucleotides not matched to a gene: 11. CDR3 sequence reads: CASSQPPTSGGYHEQYF. The CDR3 DNA is TGTGCCAGCAGCCAACCTCCAACTAGCGGGGGATATCACGAGCAGTACTTC.

In this sample, this clone turned up once. This chain links TRBV20-1 with TRBJ1-1; D gene unclear. CDR3 length equals 11 residues. From germline, CDR1 is DFQATT and CDR2 SNEGSKA (reference sequence). The V end was cut by 2 bases, the J end by 1 base, with 2 bases between. The CDR3 DNA is TGCAGTGCTAGACAGAACACTGAAGCTTTCTTT. The encoded protein is CSARQNTEAFF.

The V gene is TRBV3-1 (or the pseudogene TRBV3-2), the J gene TRBJ1-6; unclear D gene. This CDR3 is built from 15 residues. Germline lookup yields CDR1 LGHDT and CDR2 YNNKEL (reference sequence). V lost 2 bases, J lost 3 bases, and 8 bases lay in between. The CDR3 is CASSQIGNYNSPLHF. Written as DNA, the CDR3 is TGTGCCAGCAGCCAAATCGGGAACTATAATTCACCCCTCCACTTT.

The V call is TRBV6-5, the J call TRBJ1-1, with a weak D call TRBD1 (6 bases). With 2 bases removed from V and 10 bases from J, the gap between germline ends came to 14 bases. This CDR3 is 13 amino acids long. In germline, CDR1 is MNHEY, CDR2 SVGAGI. The CDR3 DNA reads TGTGCCAGCAGTTACCTAGACCCCAGGGGAGCTTTCTTT. This encodes CASSYLDPRGAFF.

In DNA form, the CDR3 reads TGTGCCAGTAGTCCCATCACAGGGGGCTCGGGAGAGCAGTACTTC. This gives the protein CASSPITGGSGEQYF. V usage is TRBV19 and J usage is TRBJ2-7; 9 positions match TRBD1. This CDR3 region has 15 residues. CDR1 is LNHDA, CDR2 SQIVND, per germline (reference sequence). V shed 5 bases and J 7 bases; nucleotides not matched to a gene: 12.

This clone has a single count. The chain has TRBV29-1 and TRBJ2-7, with D possibly matching TRBD2 (5 bases). V lost 8 bases and J 2 bases, leaving 13 bases between the germline ends. The germline V gene has CDR1 SQVTM and CDR2 ANQGSEA. The CDR3 spans 12 residues. CDR3 protein: CSHLTGTYEQYF. CDR3 in DNA: TGCAGCCATCTGACGGGGACCTACGAGCAGTACTTC.

This clone was observed a handful of times. The chain combines TRBV27 with TRBJ2-7, with D possibly matching TRBD1 (5 bases). This CDR3 is built from 14 residues. Germline values: CDR1 MNHEY, CDR2 SMNVEV (reference sequence). V was pared by 4 bases and J by 7 bases, with 17 bases between. For the CDR3, the DNA is TGTGCCAGCAGTTATGGTCAGGGTTCGAAAGAGCAGTACTTC. It yields the protein CASSYGQGSKEQYF.